Each of the 6 T cell receptor beta chains below was sequenced from the same sample in a study of T cells after yellow fever vaccination. Each CDR3 protein is one row after TCRdb ran MiXCR on the 5' RACE reads. The repertoire has about 360,000 distinct CDR3 sequences, approximately 5.7% of them found once; the top ten carry over 12%. The source material was PBMCs, sampled 5 days after the yellow fever booster vaccination. The origin of the receptors is a man aged 25-40 years who received the YFV17D yellow fever vaccine.

This clonotype occurred many times. The chain recombines TRBV30 with TRBJ2-7; D unclear. The CDR3 is made up of 14 amino acids. V was cut by 5 bases and J by 2 bases, with 16 bases left in between. Germline CDR1 reads GTSNPN; CDR2 reads SVGIG (reference sequence). CDR3 sequence (DNA): TGTGCCTGGGCTTGGTCCGGGTCCCCCTACGAGCAGTACTTC. As protein: CAWAWSGSPYEQYF.

This clonotype was seen only a few times. V and J are TRBV5-5 and TRBJ2-7; TRBD2 aligns across 8 bases. CDR3 length equals 16 residues. V shed 0 bases and J 0 bases; nucleotides not matched to a gene: 5. Germline V gene data show CDR1 as SGHKS and CDR2 as YYEKEE (reference sequence). The CDR3 reads CASSLVGSGISYEQYF. CDR3 nucleotide sequence: TGTGCCAGCAGCTTGGTGGGTAGCGGGATCTCCTACGAGCAGTACTTC.

This clonotype was detected only a few times. As DNA, the CDR3 is TGTGCCAGCTCACCACCCGGGACGGAACAGGGCGAGCAGTACTTC. Its protein is CASSPPGTEQGEQYF. This chain joins TRBV18 and TRBJ2-7; D possibly corresponds to TRBD1 (6 bases). The CDR3 spans 15 residues. CDR1 and CDR2 from the germline V gene are KGHSH and LQKENI. Trimming removed 0 bases at V and 6 bases at J, with 15 bases between.

This clonotype appeared a few times. The CDR3 here is CASSLGRTGIFAGELFF. The CDR3 DNA sequence: TGTGCCAGCAGCTTAGGCCGGACAGGGATATTTGCCGGGGAGCTGTTTTTT. The rearrangement links TRBV13 to TRBJ2-2; 8 bases line up with TRBD1. V trimming: 0 bases; J trimming: 6 bases; junction bases outside the gene matches: 9. The CDR3 has 17 amino acids. Germline V lookup: CDR1 PRHDT, CDR2 FYEKMQ (reference sequence).

The chain links TRBV6-1 to TRBJ2-7, with TRBD2 matching 8 bases. V shed 7 bases, J shed 7 bases, and the junction held 12 bases outside the gene matches. Per germline, CDR1 MNHNS and CDR2 SASEGT. This CDR3 region has 14 residues. The CDR3 region is CASIAGGGAGEQYF. The CDR3 DNA sequence: TGTGCCAGCATTGCGGGAGGAGGAGCGGGGGAGCAGTACTTC.

The CDR3 region has the DNA TGTGCCAGCAGCTTCCGCCGATTATCCTACGAGCAGTACTTC. It yields the protein CASSFRRLSYEQYF. The chain recombines TRBV7-2 with TRBJ2-7; D is unclear. The CDR3 is 14 amino acids. Looked up from germline, CDR1 is SGHTA and CDR2 is FQGNSA. V lost 3 bases and J lost 1, with 10 bases in between.